A selection of T cell receptor beta chains follows, all from one sample in a study of Graves' ophthalmopathy and Graves' hyperthyroidism. Each CDR3 protein gets one entry after TCRdb re-called the multiplex PCR reads with MiXCR. This table holds 650,000 to 800,000 distinct CDR3 sequences, about 38% found once. The specimen was peripheral blood. The receptors were gathered from an adult man with Graves' ophthalmopathy. Both conserved end residues are part of each CDR3. A D gene is named only where the DNA matches it firmly. Rows give clone size only sometimes, using once, few, many, or a class for an expanded clone.

TRBJ2-5 many TRBV19 - TGTGCCAGTAGCCAGGATGGGGAAGAGACCCAGTACTTC CASSQDGEETQYF
TRBJ2-7 once TRBV29-1 TRBD1 TGCAGCCACCCCGGGGGACAGGGACGCGAGCAGTACTTC CSHPGGQGREQYF
TRBJ2-7 - TRBV19 - TGTGCCAGTAGTCCGGGCCTATCCTACGGGCAGTACTTC CASSPGLSYGQYF
TRBJ1-3 - TRBV7-2 - TGTGCCAGCAGCTTCGAGACAGGCTATGGCTACACCATATATTTT CASSFETGYGYTIYF
TRBJ1-2 many TRBV7-9 - TGTGCCAGCAGCTTAGCGCTACGGGGGCCGGAGGGCTACACCTTC CASSLALRGPEGYTF
TRBJ1-1 few TRBV7-9 TRBD1 TGCGCCAGCAGCCACCCCCTGGACAGGAATAACACTGAAGCTTTCTTT CASSHPLDRNNTEAFF
TRBJ1-6 many TRBV15 - TGTGCCACCAGCGCCCGGGACACGGGCTCCTATAATTCACCCCTCCACTTT CATSARDTGSYNSPLHF
TRBJ2-5 many TRBV2 TRBD2 TGTGCCAGCAGTGGGAGTAGAGCGGGAGCAGAGACCCAGTACTTC CASSGSRAGAETQYF
TRBJ2-7 - TRBV19 TRBD1 TGTGCCAGTAGTATAGAGAAGAGCGGACAGGGCTACGAGCAGTACTTC CASSIEKSGQGYEQYF
TRBJ2-2 many TRBV9 TRBD1 TGTGCCAGCAGCGTAGAGTGGACAGGGCGTAACGGGGAGCTGTTTTTT CASSVEWTGRNGELFF
TRBJ2-6 - TRBV10-2 TRBD1 TGCGCCAGCAGTGAGTCGGCAGGGGGCACCGGGGCCAACGTCCTGACTTTC CASSESAGGTGANVLTF
TRBJ2-7 once TRBV2 - TGTGCCAGCAGTGTACTCCGGGACTTGGATCTACGGGAGCAGTACTTC CASSVLRDLDLREQYF
TRBJ2-6 - TRBV2 - TGTGCCAGCATGGGGGGGCCCGGGGCCAACGTCCTGACTTTC CASMGGPGANVLTF
TRBJ1-2 - TRBV24-1 TRBD1 TGTGCCACCAGGACAGGGGCGGGATATGGCTACACCTTC CATRTGAGYGYTF
TRBJ2-4 - TRBV25-1 TRBD1 TGTGCCAGCAGATCCAGAACAGGGGGCGCTGACATTCAGTACTTC CASRSRTGGADIQYF
TRBJ2-7 once TRBV7-2 - TGTGCCAGCAGCTTGAGTCCCGGGGTCTACGAGCAGTACTTC CASSLSPGVYEQYF
TRBJ2-7 many TRBV10-3 TRBD1 TGTGCCGTGTGGACAGGGGAAGCCAGCGAGCAGTACTTC CAVWTGEASEQYF
TRBJ1-4 many TRBV9 - TGTGCCAGCAGCGTAGGGGCAGGGGTTATGGCGAGTGAAAAACTGTTTTTT CASSVGAGVMASEKLFF
TRBJ2-7 - TRBV30 - TGTGCCTGGAATAAAGGCAGCTCCTACGAGCAGTACTTC CAWNKGSSYEQYF
TRBJ2-7 many TRBV7-2 - TGTGCCAGCAGCTTAAGCGGGAACAGGGATCTCTACGAGCAGTACTTC CASSLSGNRDLYEQYF
TRBJ1-4 - TRBV25-1 - TGTGCCAGCCATCGACAAAGTGGTAGTGAAAAACTGTTTTTT CASHRQSGSEKLFF
TRBJ2-1 - TRBV10-3 - TGTGCCATCAGTACCGCCGGCCACAATGAGCAGTTCTTC CAISTAGHNEQFF
TRBJ1-5 many TRBV5-5 - TGTGCCAGCAGCTTGGGGGCTCGGGGACCCAATCAGCCCCAGCATTTT CASSLGARGPNQPQHF
TRBJ1-6 once TRBV15 TRBD1 TGTGCCACCAGCACACCGGGACAGGGGAGTTCACCCCTCCACTTT CATSTPGQGSSPLHF
TRBJ2-2 few TRBV9 TRBD2 TGTGCCAGCAGCTCAAACCCTAGCGGGAGTCGCGGCACCGGGGAGCTGTTTTTT CASSSNPSGSRGTGELFF
TRBJ1-1 - TRBV25-1 - TGTGCCTGCTCGAAGGGGGGGGAAGCTTTCTTT CACSKGGEAFF
TRBJ1-2 - TRBV6-1 - TGTGCCAGCAGTTACTCGGGGGGGCGCCTCTATGGCTACACCTTC CASSYSGGRLYGYTF
TRBJ2-5 few TRBV25-1 TRBD2 TGTGCTAGAGCGGGAGGTTATGAGACCCAGTACTTC CARAGGYETQYF
TRBJ2-7 many TRBV4-3 TRBD1 TGTGCCAGCAGCCAGGGGACAGGGACCTACGAGCAGTACTTC CASSQGTGTYEQYF